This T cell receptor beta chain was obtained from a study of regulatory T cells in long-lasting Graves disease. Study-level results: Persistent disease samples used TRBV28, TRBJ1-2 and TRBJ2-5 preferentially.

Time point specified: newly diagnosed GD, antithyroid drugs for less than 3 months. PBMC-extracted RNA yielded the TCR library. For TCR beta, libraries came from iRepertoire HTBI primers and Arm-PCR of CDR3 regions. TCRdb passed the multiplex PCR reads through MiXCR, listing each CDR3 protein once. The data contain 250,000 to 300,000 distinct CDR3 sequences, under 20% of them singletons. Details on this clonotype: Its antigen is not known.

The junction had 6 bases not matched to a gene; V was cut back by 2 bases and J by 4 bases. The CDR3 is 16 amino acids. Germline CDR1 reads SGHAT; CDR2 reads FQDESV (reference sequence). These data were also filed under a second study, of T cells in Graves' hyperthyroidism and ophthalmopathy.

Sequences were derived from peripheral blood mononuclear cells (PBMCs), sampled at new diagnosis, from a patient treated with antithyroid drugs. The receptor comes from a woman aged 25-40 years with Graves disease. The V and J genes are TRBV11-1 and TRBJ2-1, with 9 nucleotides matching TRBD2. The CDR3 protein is CASSLQGLAKYNEQFF. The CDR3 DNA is TGTGCCAGCAGCTTACAAGGACTAGCGAAATACAATGAGCAGTTCTTC.